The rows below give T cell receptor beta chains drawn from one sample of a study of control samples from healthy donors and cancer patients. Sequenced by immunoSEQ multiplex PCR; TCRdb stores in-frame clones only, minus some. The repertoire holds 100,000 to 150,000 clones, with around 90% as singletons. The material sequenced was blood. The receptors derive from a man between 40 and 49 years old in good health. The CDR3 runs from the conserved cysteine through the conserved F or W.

cdr3_aa: CASSPRPTEVGKNIQYF
v_call: TRBV19
j_call: TRBJ2-4

cdr3_aa: CASGINQPQHF
v_call: TRBV5-5
j_call: TRBJ1-5

cdr3_aa: CASSYQITDSPLHF
v_call: TRBV6-5
j_call: TRBJ1-6

cdr3_aa: CASSEDPVNTEAFF
v_call: TRBV6-1
j_call: TRBJ1-1

cdr3_aa: CASSSQIGGGAYNEQFF
v_call: TRBV5-4
j_call: TRBJ2-1

cdr3_aa: CASSYSTNTEAFF
v_call: TRBV6-5
j_call: TRBJ1-1

cdr3_aa: CTSSDGLGTYEQYF
v_call: TRBV1
j_call: TRBJ2-7

cdr3_aa: CASSQRGARVTEAFF
v_call: TRBV3-1/TRBV3-2
j_call: TRBJ1-1

cdr3_aa: CASSLSSEQYF
v_call: TRBV13
j_call: TRBJ2-7

cdr3_aa: CASSSLMAGELFF
v_call: TRBV7-9
j_call: TRBJ2-2